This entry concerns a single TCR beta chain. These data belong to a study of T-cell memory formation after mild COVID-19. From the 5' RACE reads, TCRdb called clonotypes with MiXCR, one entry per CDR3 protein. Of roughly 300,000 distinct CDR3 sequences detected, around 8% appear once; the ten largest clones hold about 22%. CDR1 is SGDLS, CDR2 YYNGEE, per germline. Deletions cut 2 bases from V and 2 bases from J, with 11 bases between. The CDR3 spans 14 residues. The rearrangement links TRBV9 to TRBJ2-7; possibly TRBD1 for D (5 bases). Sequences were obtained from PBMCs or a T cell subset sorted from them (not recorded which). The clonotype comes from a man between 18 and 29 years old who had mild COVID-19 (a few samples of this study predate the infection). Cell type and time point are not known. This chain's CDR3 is CASSVRDSAYEQYF. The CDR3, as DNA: TGTGCCAGCAGCGTCCGAGACAGTGCCTACGAGCAGTACTTC.